One sample yielded the 20 T cell receptor beta chains listed below, sequenced in a study of blood T cell repertoires in COVID-19. Sequencing was performed with immunoSEQ multiplex PCR; in TCRdb, only in-frame clones are kept and a portion is missing. The sample consists of some 100,000 clones, over 80% of them appearing once. The sequenced material came from peripheral blood. These receptors came from a man aged 45-65 years with acute or convalescent COVID-19.

This clone was counted once. The chain has TRBV3-1 (or the pseudogene TRBV3-2) and TRBJ2-3; D unclear. Germline loops: CDR1 LGHDT, CDR2 YNNKEL (reference sequence). V lost 5 bases to trimming and J lost 5 bases, with 5 bases between them. The CDR3 loop spans 11 amino acids. CDR3: CASSSRDTQYF. DNA for the CDR3: TGTGCCAGCAGCTCCCGAGATACGCAGTATTTT.

The chain carries TRBV19 and TRBJ1-2, with D tentatively TRBD1 (6 bases). The CDR3 spans 12 residues. V was trimmed by 4 bases and J by 4 bases, leaving 7 bases between them. The germline V gene encodes CDR1 LNHDA and CDR2 SQIVND (reference sequence). The CDR3 protein is CASSKTGYGYTF. CDR3 bases: TGTGCCAGTAGTAAGACAGGCTATGGCTACACCTTC. Variable domain in full (rest from reference TRBV19 and TRBJ1-2): DGGITQSPKYLFRKEGQNVTLSCEQNLNHDAMYWYRQDPGQGLRLIYYSQIVNDFQKGDIAEGYSVSREKKESFPLTVTSAQKNPTAFYLCASSKTGYGYTFGSGTRLTVV.

The chain is built from TRBV6-5 and TRBJ1-2; 11 nucleotides agree with TRBD1. This CDR3 contains 15 residues. The germline V gene encodes CDR1 MNHEY and CDR2 SVGAGI. V gave up 5 bases and J gave up 6 bases; unmatched junction bases: 8. The CDR3 region has the DNA TGTGCCAGCAGTCAGGGGACAGGGGGAATCCATGGCTACACCTTC. It codes for CASSQGTGGIHGYTF.

The genes are TRBV28 and TRBJ2-6, with 11 bases that match TRBD1. V lost 3 bases to trimming and J lost 0 bases; unmatched junction nucleotides: 1. Germline V gene sequence: CDR1 MDHEN, CDR2 SYDVKM. The CDR3 has 17 amino acids. The CDR3 nucleotides are TGTGCCAGCAGTTTGGGGACAGGGGGCTCTGGGGCCAACGTCCTGACTTTC. Translated: CASSLGTGGSGANVLTF.

This clone has a handful of counts. This sequence joins TRBV4-2 and TRBJ2-3, with 12 bases matching TRBD2. Germline V gene sequence: CDR1 LGHNA, CDR2 YNFKEQ. V shed 4 bases, J shed 2 bases, and the junction held 10 bases outside the gene matches. The CDR3 runs 18 residues. The CDR3 DNA follows: TGTGCCAGCAGCCTTTCCCGGACTAGCGGGGATCTCACAGATACGCAGTATTTT. As protein: CASSLSRTSGDLTDTQYF.

This clone was seen a single time. V usage is TRBV28 and J usage is TRBJ1-5; D perhaps matches TRBD1 (6 bases). Germline CDR1 is MDHEN and CDR2 is SYDVKM. Trimming took 5 bases from V and 6 from J, leaving 17 bases between them. The CDR3 extends over 15 amino acids. The CDR3 DNA reads as TGTGCCAGCAGTGTGACCCAGACAGGCGGTCAGCCCCAGCATTTT. Protein product: CASSVTQTGGQPQHF.

The gene calls are TRBV7-9 and TRBJ2-1, with D possibly being TRBD2 (5 bases). V gave up 2 bases and J gave up 0 bases, with 8 bases separating them. This CDR3 is 15 amino acids long. CDR1 and CDR2 from the germline V gene are SEHNR and FQNEAQ (reference sequence). CDR3 coding DNA: TGTGCCAGCAGCTTAACGGGGAGCTCCTACAATGAGCAGTTCTTC. It translates to CASSLTGSSYNEQFF.

This clone came up once. The genes are TRBV3-1 (or the pseudogene TRBV3-2) and TRBJ1-6; D may be TRBD1 (6 bases). The germline V gene encodes CDR1 LGHDT and CDR2 YNNKEL (reference sequence). The CDR3 spans 16 residues. V lost 0 bases and J lost 4, with 10 bases in between. CDR3: CASSQEVRGYNSPLHF. The CDR3 bases are TGTGCCAGCAGCCAAGAGGTCAGGGGATATAATTCACCCCTCCACTTT.

This clone showed up just once. J is TRBJ2-1 and V is TRBV5-1; TRBD1 is a possible D gene (5 bases). V was shortened by 0 bases and J by 0 bases, with 10 bases between the two germline ends. Germline loops: CDR1 SGHRS, CDR2 YFSETQ. CDR3 length: 16 amino acids. The CDR3 protein is CASSLEGVSSYNEQFF. For the CDR3, the DNA is TGCGCCAGCAGCTTGGAAGGGGTTAGCTCCTACAATGAGCAGTTCTTC. The full variable domain, in which reference TRBV5-1 and TRBJ2-1 provide the parts outside the CDR3, is KAGVTQTPRYLIKTRGQQVTLSCSPISGHRSVSWYQQTPGQGLQFLFEYFSETQRNKGNFPGRFSGRQFSNSRSEMNVSTLELGDSALYLCASSLEGVSSYNEQFFGPGTRLTVL.

CDR3 in DNA: TGTGCCAGTAGTATAATGAGGGGGAGTTATGGCTACACCTTC. Translated: CASSIMRGSYGYTF. V usage is TRBV19 and J usage is TRBJ1-2; possibly TRBD1 for D (6 bases). This CDR3 is built from 14 residues. Between the trimmed V and J ends, which lost 2 bases and 5 bases, there was a span of 12 bases. The V gene's germline CDR1 is LNHDA and CDR2 SQIVND (reference sequence).

This clone was detected a few times. The chain carries TRBV6-1 and TRBJ2-7; D unclear. The V end was cut by 3 bases, the J end by 0 bases, with 12 bases between. The CDR3 is made up of 15 amino acids. The germline gives CDR1 MNHNS, CDR2 SASEGT. CDR3 in DNA: TGTGCCAGCAGTGAGGCGCTCTGGAGCTCCTACGAGCAGTACTTC. Protein product: CASSEALWSSYEQYF.

The chain uses TRBV28 and TRBJ2-7, with 9 bases fitting TRBD1. The CDR3 sequence is 15 residues long. The V segment lost 1 base and the J segment 4 bases; nucleotides outside the gene matches: 5. CDR1 MDHEN and CDR2 SYDVKM come from the germline V gene. The CDR3 coding sequence is TGTGCCAGCAGTTTATTCGGGACAGGGCGGTACGAGCAGTACTTC. Its protein is CASSLFGTGRYEQYF.

J is TRBJ1-5 and V is TRBV21-1. TRBV21-1 is a known pseudogene. The CDR3 has 14 residues. Here the CDR3 DNA reads TGTGCCAGCAGCGATAGGGGAGGGCATCAGCCCCAGCATTTT. It yields the protein CASSDRGGHQPQHF.

The chain couples TRBV19 to TRBJ1-5; TRBD1 matches at 7 bases. V gave up 7 bases and J gave up 7 bases; unmatched junction bases: 13. The germline V gene has CDR1 LNHDA and CDR2 SQIVND (reference sequence). The CDR3 has 15 residues. The CDR3 sequence: CASIPDRLYNQPQHF. In nucleotides, the CDR3 is TGTGCCAGTATCCCGGACAGGTTGTATAACCAGCCCCAGCATTTT.

The V gene is TRBV9, the J gene TRBJ2-3; D ambiguous. This CDR3 comprises 14 residues. Trimming removed 3 bases from V and 3 bases from J, with 11 bases in between. Germline assignment: CDR1 SGDLS and CDR2 YYNGEE. CDR3 residues: CASSGQILTDTQYF. CDR3 DNA sequence: TGTGCCAGCAGCGGGCAGATATTAACAGATACGCAGTATTTT. Looking up the rest from reference TRBV9 and TRBJ2-3 gives the full variable domain: DSGVTQTPKHLITATGQRVTLRCSPRSGDLSVYWYQQSLDQGLQFLIQYYNGEERAKGNILERFSAQQFPDLHSELNLSSLELGDSALYFCASSGQILTDTQYFGPGTRLTVL.

V usage is TRBV6-5 and J usage is TRBJ1-1, with 12 bases identical to TRBD1. The CDR3 sequence is 14 residues long. Germline CDR1 is MNHEY and CDR2 is SVGAGI. V shed 2 bases, J shed 11 bases, and the junction held 6 bases outside the gene matches. The CDR3 DNA sequence: TGTGCCAGCAGTTACACGGGACAGGGGGCAGGTGCTTTCTTT. Protein sequence: CASSYTGQGAGAFF.

The chain is built from TRBV9 and TRBJ1-1, with 7 nucleotides matching TRBD1. This CDR3 has 14 amino acids. V lost 4 bases to trimming and J lost 3 bases; unmatched junction nucleotides: 6. Germline assignment: CDR1 SGDLS and CDR2 YYNGEE. The CDR3 nucleotides read TGTGCCAGCAGCTTTTTTGACAGGGACACTGAAGCTTTCTTT. The encoded protein is CASSFFDRDTEAFF.

The V and J genes are TRBV18 and TRBJ2-1; 10 positions agree with TRBD2. This CDR3 comprises 15 residues. Germline V gene lookup returns CDR1 KGHSH and CDR2 LQKENI. V dropped 1 base and J dropped 10; count of bases not matched to a gene: 7. In nucleotides, the CDR3 is TGTGCCAGCTCACCACAGGGGACTAGCGATGGGGAGCAGTTCTTC. This sequence encodes CASSPQGTSDGEQFF.

The count of this clone is one. The chain combines TRBV13 with TRBJ2-2; no reliable D call. Trimming shortened V by 1 base and J by 1 base, and 7 bases separated the two germline ends. The CDR3 covers 15 residues. In germline, CDR1 is PRHDT, CDR2 FYEKMQ (reference sequence). CDR3 coding DNA: TGTGCCAGCAGCTTAGCCCCAGGGAACACCGGGGAGCTGTTTTTT. This translates into CASSLAPGNTGELFF.

The CDR3: CASMKYRTDTQYF. As DNA, the CDR3 is TGTGCCAGCATGAAATACAGGACAGATACGCAGTATTTT. J is TRBJ2-3 and V is TRBV6-5; D is perhaps TRBD1 (5 bases). The V gene's germline CDR1 is MNHEY and CDR2 SVGAGI. The CDR3 totals 13 residues. V dropped 7 bases and J dropped 3 bases, with 11 bases sitting between them.